Listed here are 29 T cell receptor beta chains from one sample, sequenced in a study of CD8 T cells in ankylosing spondylitis. The study, taken as a whole, reports: For ankylosing spondylitis blood, a TCR beta motif of about eight highly homologous variants appeared characteristic.

A single record per CDR3 protein comes from TCRdb applying MiXCR to the 5' RACE reads. The sample holds hundreds of thousands of distinct CDR3 sequences, about 12% seen once. These TCRs are of unknown antigen specificity. Sequenced input: blood, either unsorted or a sorted T cell fraction (not recorded which). The receptors stem from a male donor with ankylosing spondylitis.

This clonotype was observed a handful of times. This chain connects TRBV20-1 to TRBJ2-5; 8 bases align to TRBD2. Germline CDR1 DFQATT, CDR2 SNEGSKA (reference sequence). The CDR3 has 15 amino acids. Trimming removed 0 bases from V and 5 bases from J; junction bases left unmatched: 8. For the CDR3, the DNA is TGCAGTGCTAGAGATGGATTCGGGAGGGCGGAGACCCAGTACTTC. It translates to CSARDGFGRAETQYF.

This clonotype was seen more than once but under ten times. The gene calls are TRBV6-5 and TRBJ2-3; D possibly corresponds to TRBD1 (6 bases). This CDR3 comprises 13 residues. Trimming removed 8 bases at V and 1 base at J, with 10 bases between. The germline V gene encodes CDR1 MNHEY and CDR2 SVGAGI. The CDR3 loop reads CASVRQGTDTQYF. The CDR3 nucleotides read TGTGCCAGCGTTCGACAGGGCACAGATACGCAGTATTTT.

The chain joins TRBV4-2 to TRBJ1-2; D may be TRBD1 (6 bases). The CDR3 contains 15 residues. Germline assignment: CDR1 LGHNA and CDR2 YNFKEQ. Trimming stripped 0 bases from V and 4 bases from J, with 12 bases between. CDR3 DNA: TGTGCCAGCAGCCAAGATCCAGGGGTTGTCTATGGCTACACCTTC. This sequence encodes CASSQDPGVVYGYTF.

This clonotype has more than one count but fewer than ten. The genes are TRBV20-1 and TRBJ2-3; 12 nucleotides agree with TRBD2. The CDR3 extends over 14 amino acids. J lost 2 bases, V lost 6 bases, and 3 bases had no gene match. From germline, CDR1 is DFQATT and CDR2 SNEGSKA (reference sequence). In DNA, the CDR3 is TGCAGTGCAGGACTAGCGGGGTTCACAGATACGCAGTATTTT. Its translation: CSAGLAGFTDTQYF.

This clonotype was detected many times. The DNA for the CDR3 is TGCAGCACCCGGACAGGAGGGAGCTACACCTTC. It is translated as CSTRTGGSYTF. The chain employs TRBV29-1 and TRBJ1-2; TRBD1 agrees at 7 bases. V was pared by 8 bases and J by 9 bases, with 9 bases of the junction left unmatched. The CDR3 has 11 amino acids. Germline loops: CDR1 SQVTM, CDR2 ANQGSEA.

This clonotype showed up just a few times. The rearrangement uses TRBV20-1 and TRBJ1-4; 7 bases align to TRBD1. This CDR3 has 13 amino acids. V lost 5 bases and J lost 5; bases outside the gene matches: 5. Germline values: CDR1 DFQATT, CDR2 SNEGSKA (reference sequence). The CDR3 nucleotides read TGCAGTGCTCTGACAGGGTGGAATGAAAAACTGTTTTTT. As protein: CSALTGWNEKLFF.

This rearrangement joins TRBV27 to TRBJ2-1; 11 bases line up with TRBD2. This CDR3 has 16 residues. Per the germline V gene, CDR1 is MNHEY and CDR2 is SMNVEV (reference sequence). V was pared by 5 bases and J by 2 bases, with 5 bases of the junction left unmatched. CDR3 bases: TGTGCCAGCAGTCTCGGACTAGCGGGCACCTACAATGAGCAGTTCTTC. It yields the protein CASSLGLAGTYNEQFF.

The gene calls are TRBV5-1 and TRBJ2-3; D is unclear. Looked up from germline, CDR1 is SGHRS and CDR2 is YFSETQ. Trimming took 0 bases from V and 4 from J, leaving 9 bases between them. The CDR3 has 14 amino acids. CDR3 in amino acids: CASSLEPPADTQYF. The DNA for the CDR3 is TGCGCCAGCAGCTTGGAGCCCCCGGCAGATACGCAGTATTTT.

CDR3 residues: CASSQDWGTRDQPQHF. CDR3 DNA sequence: TGTGCCAGCAGCCAAGACTGGGGGACCCGTGATCAGCCCCAGCATTTT. The rearrangement uses TRBV4-2 and TRBJ1-5; D may be TRBD1 (5 bases). The CDR3 is made up of 16 amino acids. Germline CDR1 reads LGHNA; CDR2 reads YNFKEQ. V was pared by 0 bases and J by 5 bases, with 14 bases between.

This clonotype has just a few counts. This rearrangement joins TRBV20-1 to TRBJ2-7; TRBD1 agrees at 9 bases. CDR3 length: 12 residues. Germline V gene lookup returns CDR1 DFQATT and CDR2 SNEGSKA (reference sequence). This CDR3 is CSPDRGSYEQYF. DNA of the CDR3: TGCAGCCCGGACAGGGGATCCTACGAGCAGTACTTC.

In its sample, this clonotype was seen a few times. The V gene is TRBV6-1, the J gene TRBJ1-3, with D possibly being TRBD1 (5 bases). The V end was cut by 6 bases, the J end by 1 base, with 16 bases between. Germline assignment: CDR1 MNHNS and CDR2 SASEGT. CDR3 length: 16 amino acids. CDR3: CASSSLGGRSGNTIYF. CDR3 DNA: TGTGCCAGCAGCTCCCTGGGGGGAAGGTCTGGAAACACCATATATTTT.

The V call is TRBV15, the J call TRBJ1-2; TRBD1 matches at 10 bases. V lost 3 bases to trimming and J lost 0 bases; unmatched junction nucleotides: 1. The CDR3 extends over 15 amino acids. CDR1 and CDR2 (germline): LNHNV, YYDKDF (reference sequence). CDR3 sequence: CATSRGTGANYGYTF. CDR3 nucleotides: TGTGCCACCAGCAGGGGGACAGGGGCTAACTATGGCTACACCTTC.

In its sample, this clonotype was seen a few times. The rearrangement links TRBV6-1 to TRBJ2-5; D call uncertain. Germline values: CDR1 MNHNS, CDR2 SASEGT. The length of the CDR3 is 13 residues. V shed 2 bases and J shed 13 bases, with 17 bases lying between them. The CDR3: CASSENWARSGYF. The CDR3 DNA is TGTGCCAGCAGTGAAAATTGGGCGAGAAGTGGGTACTTC.

This clonotype was recorded at least ten times. The chain couples TRBV20-1 to TRBJ2-2, with 7 bases matching TRBD2. V shed 1 base and J 6 bases; nucleotides not matched to a gene: 2. The CDR3 is made up of 13 amino acids. The germline V gene has CDR1 DFQATT and CDR2 SNEGSKA (reference sequence). The CDR3 DNA reads TGCAGTGCTAGAGGGCGGGAGTCCGGGGAGCTGTTTTTT. Translation gives CSARGRESGELFF.

This clonotype was picked up a small number of times. The CDR3 DNA sequence: TGTGCCAGCAGCCCCTGGCCGGATACGCAGTATTTT. Protein product: CASSPWPDTQYF. The chain uses TRBV7-9 and TRBJ2-3; D remains unclear. The CDR3 is made up of 12 amino acids. The germline CDR1 and CDR2 sequences are SEHNR and FQNEAQ (reference sequence). Trimming stripped 5 bases from V and 6 bases from J, with 9 bases between.

This chain links TRBV20-1 with TRBJ1-6; perhaps TRBD1 as D (5 bases). The CDR3 covers 13 residues. V was clipped by 6 bases and J by 4 bases, with 10 bases between them. Germline V gene data show CDR1 as DFQATT and CDR2 as SNEGSKA (reference sequence). Here the CDR3 DNA reads TGCAGTGCCGGACAACAGTATAATTCACCCCTCCACTTT. Protein: CSAGQQYNSPLHF.

CDR3 sequence reads: CATSRAGTQHNEQFF. DNA of the CDR3: TGTGCCACCAGCAGAGCCGGGACGCAGCACAATGAGCAGTTCTTC. V gene TRBV15 combines with J gene TRBJ2-1, with D tentatively TRBD1 or TRBD2 (5 bases each). The CDR3 is 15 amino acids. V was shortened by 1 base and J by 5 bases, with 12 bases between the two germline ends. Per the germline V gene, CDR1 is LNHNV and CDR2 is YYDKDF (reference sequence). The entire variable domain, with the rest obtained from reference TRBV15 and TRBJ2-1, is as follows: DAMVIQNPRYQVTQFGKPVTLSCSQTLNHNVMYWYQQKSSQAPKLLFHYYDKDFNNEADTPDNFQSRRPNTSFCFLDIRSPGLGDTAMYLCATSRAGTQHNEQFFGPGTRLTVL.

The genes are TRBV5-1 and TRBJ1-3; no definite D call. V was cut by 1 base and J by 0 bases, with 8 bases left in between. CDR1 is SGHRS, CDR2 YFSETQ, per germline. The CDR3 is 15 residues long. The CDR3 DNA is TGCGCCAGCAGCTTGAATACGAACTCTGGAAACACCATATATTTT. This encodes CASSLNTNSGNTIYF.

V gene TRBV3-1 combines with J gene TRBJ2-5, with a weak D call TRBD2 (5 bases). Trimming took 0 bases from V and 9 from J, leaving 11 bases between them. Germline V gives CDR1 LGHDT, CDR2 YNNKEL (reference sequence). The CDR3 sequence is 13 residues long. The CDR3 spells CASSQDRARAQYF. The CDR3 DNA is TGTGCCAGCAGCCAAGATAGAGCGCGGGCCCAGTACTTC.

The gene calls are TRBV5-6 and TRBJ2-2; TRBD2 agrees at 9 bases. In germline, CDR1 is SGHDT, CDR2 YYEEEE. Losses at the gene ends were 2 bases for V and 7 bases for J; bases not matched to a gene: 9. The CDR3 contains 16 residues. This CDR3 is CASSFRSGSTVGELFF. DNA of the CDR3: TGTGCCAGCAGCTTTCGTAGCGGGAGTACAGTCGGGGAGCTGTTTTTT. Full variable domain (outside the CDR3, taken from reference TRBV5-6 and TRBJ2-2): DAGVTQSPTHLIKTRGQQVTLRCSPKSGHDTVSWYQQALGQGPQFIFQYYEEEERQRGNFPDRFSGHQFPNYSSELNVNALLLGDSALYLCASSFRSGSTVGELFFGEGSRLTVL.

This clonotype has just a few counts. A much larger clone differs by one base, so this may be a read error. The J gene is TRBJ2-1, the V gene TRBV4-3, with 13 bases lining up with TRBD2. Germline V CDR1 and CDR2: LGHNA, YSLEER. The CDR3 totals 17 residues. CDR3 coding DNA: TGCGCCAGCAGCTACGGACTAGCGGGAGAATTCGGGAATGAGCAGCTCTTC. Amino acid sequence: CASSYGLAGEFGNEQLF.

The chain uses TRBV20-1 and TRBJ2-2; TRBD1 or TRBD2 may be the D gene (5 bases each). Trimming removed 0 bases from V and 8 bases from J, with 13 bases in between. The CDR3 is 14 amino acids. Germline CDR1 DFQATT, CDR2 SNEGSKA (reference sequence). This CDR3 is CSARDQNGAGELFF. In DNA form, the CDR3 reads TGCAGTGCTAGAGATCAAAACGGGGCGGGGGAGCTGTTTTTT.

The chain recombines TRBV12-3 or TRBV12-4 with TRBJ2-7; 8 positions match TRBD1. Germline trimming cut 5 bases from V and 4 bases from J; bases unmatched to any gene: 7. The CDR3 runs to 14 residues. The CDR3 loop reads CASSPRTGKYEQYF. CDR3 nucleotides: TGTGCCAGCAGTCCCCGGACAGGGAAGTACGAGCAGTACTTC.

The rearrangement joins TRBV29-1 to TRBJ2-1, with unresolved D. This CDR3 spans 13 amino acids. The ends were cut back, 7 bases at V and 7 bases at J, with 17 bases in the middle. In germline, CDR1 is SQVTM, CDR2 ANQGSEA. In DNA form, the CDR3 reads TGCAGCGGTATGAAGGGATCTTATAATGAGCAGTTCTTC. Translated, it gives CSGMKGSYNEQFF.

The chain recombines TRBV4-2 with TRBJ2-1, with D perhaps TRBD1 (7 bases). CDR3 size: 16 residues. Deletions cut 0 bases from V and 2 bases from J, with 11 bases between. Germline lookup yields CDR1 LGHNA and CDR2 YNFKEQ. The CDR3 DNA reads TGTGCCAGCAGCCAAGATGGAGGGGGCGCCTACAATGAGCAGTTCTTC. Amino acids: CASSQDGGGAYNEQFF.

This clonotype has just a few counts. V gene TRBV28 combines with J gene TRBJ2-5; 7 bases fit TRBD1. The length of the CDR3 is 15 residues. V was pared by 4 bases and J by 1 base, with 6 bases of the junction left unmatched. Germline assignment: CDR1 MDHEN and CDR2 SYDVKM. CDR3 residues: CASSSSAGGQETQYF. The CDR3 DNA sequence: TGTGCCAGCAGTTCCTCGGCAGGGGGCCAAGAGACCCAGTACTTC.

V usage is TRBV7-2 and J usage is TRBJ1-6; 9 bases line up with TRBD1. The ends lost 5 bases at V and 14 bases at J; junction bases unmatched: 10. Germline values: CDR1 SGHTA, CDR2 FQGNSA. The CDR3 is made up of 14 amino acids. DNA for the CDR3: TGTGCCAGCAGCCCTACAGGGGGCGATCGTACCCTCCACTTT. This codes for CASSPTGGDRTLHF.

The chain recombines TRBV30 with TRBJ2-7; D is tentatively TRBD1 or TRBD2 (6 bases each). The CDR3 loop spans 14 amino acids. V lost 7 bases and J lost 0, with 16 bases in between. Germline V gene lookup returns CDR1 GTSNPN and CDR2 SVGIG (reference sequence). In DNA form, the CDR3 reads TGTGCCTTCGCGCTCTGGGGGGCCTCCTACGAGCAGTACTTC. Translated: CAFALWGASYEQYF.

The CDR3 region is CASSAGQANYGYTF. Here the CDR3 DNA reads TGTGCCAGCAGCGCGGGACAAGCTAACTATGGCTACACCTTC. J is TRBJ1-2 and V is TRBV28; TRBD1 is a possible D gene (6 bases). The V end lost 6 bases, the J end lost 0 bases, and 11 bases lay between the germline ends. CDR3 length: 14 amino acids. CDR1 MDHEN and CDR2 SYDVKM come from the germline V gene.